These 19 T cell receptor beta chains came from one sample sequenced in a study of cytomegalovirus exposure and HLA in healthy donors. Vbeta (60) and Jbeta (13) primers were used in the PCR. The protocol was immunoSEQ multiplex PCR, while the TCRdb copy is restricted to in-frame clones and leaves out a portion. The sample records around 180,000 clones, about 80% being singletons. Sequenced: PBMCs. These receptors were taken from a man between 60 and 75 years old in good health and CMV-seronegative.

In its sample, this clone was seen a few times. The CDR3 spells CASSQVISGEFNEQFF. The CDR3 DNA sequence: TGCGCCAGCAGCCAGGTTATATCGGGGGAGTTCAATGAGCAGTTCTTC. V is TRBV4-3 and J is TRBJ2-1; D is possibly TRBD2 (6 bases). This CDR3 comprises 16 residues. The V end lost 3 bases, the J end lost 6 bases, and 18 bases lay between the germline ends. The germline CDR1 and CDR2 sequences are LGHNA and YSLEER.

J is TRBJ2-5 and V is TRBV2; a possible D gene is TRBD1 (6 bases). The CDR3 has 15 amino acids. Trimming stripped 1 base from V and 5 bases from J, with 14 bases between. Germline V lookup: CDR1 SNHLY, CDR2 FYNNEI. In DNA form, the CDR3 reads TGTGCCAGCAGTGAAGGGGGACACGTTGGGGAGACCCAGTACTTC. Protein sequence: CASSEGGHVGETQYF.

V is TRBV5-1 and J is TRBJ1-5, with D unclear. The CDR3 spans 13 residues. Looked up from germline, CDR1 is SGHRS and CDR2 is YFSETQ. V was cut by 1 base and J by 7 bases, with 9 bases left in between. CDR3 sequence (DNA): TGCGCCAGCAGCTTGTCCGTCGGGCAGCCCCAGCATTTT. Amino acid sequence: CASSLSVGQPQHF. Full variable domain (rest looked up from reference TRBV5-1 and TRBJ1-5): KAGVTQTPRYLIKTRGQQVTLSCSPISGHRSVSWYQQTPGQGLQFLFEYFSETQRNKGNFPGRFSGRQFSNSRSEMNVSTLELGDSALYLCASSLSVGQPQHFGDGTRLSIL.

The chain uses TRBV7-6 and TRBJ2-5; D possibly corresponds to TRBD1 (6 bases). Trimming cost V 5 bases and J 1 base, with 14 bases left between them. Germline CDR1 reads SGHVS; CDR2 reads FNYEAQ. The CDR3 covers 15 residues. CDR3 sequence reads: CASSRIPTGQETQYF. The CDR3 DNA sequence: TGTGCCAGCAGCCGTATCCCGACAGGCCAAGAGACCCAGTACTTC. Full variable domain (outside the CDR3, taken from reference TRBV7-6 and TRBJ2-5): GAGVSQSPRYKVTKRGQDVALRCDPISGHVSLYWYRQALGQGPEFLTYFNYEAQQDKSGLPNDRFSAERPEGSISTLTIQRTEQRDSAMYRCASSRIPTGQETQYFGPGTRLLVL.

The chain couples TRBV20-1 to TRBJ2-5; D uncertain. In germline, CDR1 is DFQATT, CDR2 SNEGSKA (reference sequence). CDR3 length: 11 amino acids. CDR3 DNA: TGCAGCGCACGGTACCAAGAGACCCAGTACTTC. Protein: CSARYQETQYF.

The J gene is TRBJ2-1, the V gene TRBV30, with TRBD2 identical over 9 bases. The CDR3 has 14 residues. J lost 7 bases, V lost 0 bases, and 4 bases had no gene match. Germline V gene data show CDR1 as GTSNPN and CDR2 as SVGIG (reference sequence). The CDR3 region has the DNA TGTGCCTGGAGTGTAGTAGCGGGAGTTAATGAGCAGTTCTTC. Amino acids: CAWSVVAGVNEQFF.

The rearrangement uses TRBV18 and TRBJ1-1, with D possibly being TRBD1 (5 bases). This CDR3 is 15 amino acids long. CDR1 is KGHSH, CDR2 LQKENI, per germline. Trimming took off 5 bases at V and 2 bases at J, with 15 bases between the two ends. The CDR3 here is CASSSRSGVNTEAFF. As DNA, the CDR3 is TGTGCCAGCTCATCCAGATCGGGGGTAAACACTGAAGCTTTCTTT.

The chain links TRBV29-1 to TRBJ2-7, with 11 positions matching TRBD2. This CDR3 spans 14 amino acids. V shed 7 bases, J shed 5 bases, and the junction held 10 bases outside the gene matches. Germline V CDR1 and CDR2: SQVTM, ANQGSEA. The CDR3 spells CSATTSGRNNEQYF. CDR3 DNA sequence: TGCAGCGCGACCACTAGCGGGAGAAATAACGAGCAGTACTTC.

The chain combines TRBV19 with TRBJ2-7; no reliable D call. Per germline, CDR1 LNHDA and CDR2 SQIVND (reference sequence). Trimming pared 8 bases from V and 6 bases from J, leaving 8 bases between. CDR3 length: 10 residues. This chain's CDR3 is CASPPLEQYF. The CDR3 nucleotides read TGTGCCAGTCCTCCCCTCGAGCAGTACTTC.

The V and J genes are TRBV28 and TRBJ1-2; D may be TRBD1 (5 bases). CDR3 length: 15 residues. The germline V gene encodes CDR1 MDHEN and CDR2 SYDVKM. With 5 bases removed from V and 7 bases from J, the gap between germline ends came to 20 bases. The CDR3 sequence is CASSPTDSSGGGYTF. CDR3 nucleotides: TGTGCCAGCAGTCCAACAGACAGTTCCGGCGGTGGCTACACCTTC.

J is TRBJ2-3 and V is TRBV29-1; no clear D. Germline V gives CDR1 SQVTM, CDR2 ANQGSEA. The CDR3 totals 13 residues. Trimming took off 3 bases at V and 0 bases at J, with 7 bases between the two ends. As DNA, the CDR3 is TGCAGCGTTGACCGGGTTAGCACAGATACGCAGTATTTT. It yields the protein CSVDRVSTDTQYF.

Here the CDR3 reads CASSPRTGRGYEQYF. The CDR3 nucleotides read TGTGCCAGCAGCCCCCGGACAGGGAGGGGTTACGAGCAGTACTTC. The rearrangement links TRBV7-9 to TRBJ2-7, with a tentative D call TRBD1 (8 bases). This CDR3 has 15 amino acids. The V gene lost 5 bases and the J gene lost 4 bases, with 18 bases spanning the gap. Germline V gene sequence: CDR1 SEHNR, CDR2 FQNEAQ (reference sequence).

V is TRBV7-2 and J is TRBJ1-2, with 9 bases aligning to TRBD1. From germline, CDR1 is SGHTA and CDR2 FQGNSA. The CDR3 is 12 residues long. J lost 14 bases, V lost 4 bases, and 8 bases had no gene match. CDR3 DNA: TGTGCCAGCAGCTCCCTGCTGGGACAGGGAACCTTC. This gives the protein CASSSLLGQGTF.

J is TRBJ1-2 and V is TRBV28; maybe TRBD1 (5 bases). Trimming took off 11 bases at V and 4 bases at J, with 14 bases between the two ends. Germline-derived CDR1 and CDR2 are MDHEN and SYDVKM. The CDR3 runs to 12 residues. The CDR3: CAGGGTAYGYTF. For the CDR3, the DNA is TGTGCCGGGGGGGGGACGGCCTATGGCTACACCTTC.

This chain links TRBV9 with TRBJ2-2; 14 nucleotides line up with TRBD2. Germline V lookup: CDR1 SGDLS, CDR2 YYNGEE. This CDR3 contains 18 residues. The V and J ends lost 0 bases and 6 bases, in that order; junction bases with no gene match: 7. CDR3 DNA sequence: TGTGCCAGCAGCGTAGATAAGGGACTAGCGGGAGAGTCCGGGGAGCTGTTTTTT. This encodes CASSVDKGLAGESGELFF. The complete variable domain, with remaining parts taken from reference TRBV9 and TRBJ2-2, reads DSGVTQTPKHLITATGQRVTLRCSPRSGDLSVYWYQQSLDQGLQFLIQYYNGEERAKGNILERFSAQQFPDLHSELNLSSLELGDSALYFCASSVDKGLAGESGELFFGEGSRLTVL.

The CDR3 spells CASSDRQVMGNTIYF. CDR3 DNA sequence: TGTGCCAGCAGTGATCGACAGGTTATGGGAAACACCATATATTTT. This rearrangement joins TRBV25-1 to TRBJ1-3, with a tentative D call TRBD1 (6 bases). V was pared by 3 bases and J by 4 bases, with 13 bases between. The CDR3 length is 15 residues. The germline gives CDR1 MGHDK, CDR2 SYGVNS.

The rearrangement links TRBV19 to TRBJ1-1; weak D call: TRBD1 (5 bases). Trimming pared 6 bases from V and 5 bases from J, leaving 16 bases between. The CDR3 runs to 14 residues. Germline assignment: CDR1 LNHDA and CDR2 SQIVND (reference sequence). CDR3 sequence reads: CASRWGGRETEAFF. The CDR3 DNA sequence: TGTGCCAGTAGATGGGGGGGTCGTGAGACTGAAGCTTTCTTT.

The chain links TRBV15 to TRBJ2-5; a weak D match, TRBD2 (5 bases). V was shortened by 0 bases and J by 2 bases, with 13 bases between the two germline ends. Germline V gene data show CDR1 as LNHNV and CDR2 as YYDKDF (reference sequence). This CDR3 region has 16 residues. The CDR3 here is CATSRDGSDSQETQYF. CDR3 DNA sequence: TGTGCCACCAGCAGAGATGGCTCGGACTCACAAGAGACCCAGTACTTC.

J is TRBJ1-5 and V is TRBV4-2, with no clear D. Per the germline V gene, CDR1 is LGHNA and CDR2 is YNFKEQ. V was clipped by 0 bases and J by 0 bases, with 6 bases between them. CDR3 length equals 15 residues. This CDR3 reads CASSQDVNSNQPQHF. CDR3 in DNA: TGTGCCAGCAGCCAAGATGTTAATAGCAATCAGCCCCAGCATTTT.